This TCR beta chain was found in a study of beta chain features in type 1 diabetes. Broader study findings: All four CD4+ subsets from Type 1 diabetes patients carried moderately but significantly shorter TCRB CDR3s. Insertions were fewer and deletions more numerous at VDJ junctions in type 1 diabetes patients. Naive, central memory and Treg TCRB repertoires appeared more alike in patients than in healthy donors.

The CDR3 loop spans 18 amino acids. The germline V and J ends were trimmed by 4 bases and 2 bases, with 18 bases remaining between them. Looked up from germline, CDR1 is SGHAT and CDR2 is FQNNGV. CD45RO/CCR7/CD25/CD127/CD95/CD27 sorting isolated CD4+ naive, central memory, regulatory and stem cell-like memory cells. Over 95% purity was reached by all sorted populations. TCRB transcripts that were expressed got sequenced, as all of the isolated RNA had been reverse transcribed. The table came from immunoSEQ multiplex PCR; TCRdb's copy has only in-frame clones and leaves some out. Here the sample spans under 150,000 clones, approximately 10% being singletons. This clone turned up a few times. Its target is unknown.

The TCR comes from a young man with type 1 diabetes. Sample: central memory CD4+ T cells from blood. The genes are TRBV11-2 and TRBJ2-6; possibly TRBD1 for D (6 bases). The CDR3: CASSSSRAGDAGANVLTF. Here the CDR3 DNA reads TGTGCCAGCAGCTCCAGTCGGGCAGGGGATGCTGGGGCCAACGTCCTGACTTTC.